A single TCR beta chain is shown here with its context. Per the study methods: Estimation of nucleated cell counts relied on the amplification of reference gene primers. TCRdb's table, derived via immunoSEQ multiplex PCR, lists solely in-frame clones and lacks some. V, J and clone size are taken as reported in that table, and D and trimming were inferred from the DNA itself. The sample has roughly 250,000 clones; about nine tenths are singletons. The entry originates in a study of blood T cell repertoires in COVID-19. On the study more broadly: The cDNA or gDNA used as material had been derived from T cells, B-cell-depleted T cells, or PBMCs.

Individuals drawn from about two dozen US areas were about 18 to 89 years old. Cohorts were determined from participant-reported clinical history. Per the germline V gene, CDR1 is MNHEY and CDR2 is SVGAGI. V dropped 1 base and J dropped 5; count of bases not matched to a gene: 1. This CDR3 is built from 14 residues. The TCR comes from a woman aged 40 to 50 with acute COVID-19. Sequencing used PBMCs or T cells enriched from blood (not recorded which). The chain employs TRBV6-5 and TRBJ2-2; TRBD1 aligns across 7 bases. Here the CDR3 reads CASSYLTGTGELFF. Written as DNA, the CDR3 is TGTGCCAGCAGTTACTTGACAGGGACCGGGGAGCTGTTTTTT.